This entry concerns a single T cell receptor (beta chain). These data are taken from a study of blood T cell repertoires in COVID-19. Data came from immunoSEQ multiplex PCR; TCRdb stores just in-frame clones and leaves some out. The sample includes some 300,000 clones, approximately 85% of them seen just once. In germline, CDR1 is KGHDR, CDR2 SFDVKD. Germline trimming cut 4 bases from V and 2 bases from J; bases unmatched to any gene: 6. The CDR3 is 18 residues long. This sequence was found in a woman aged 25 to 45 who had recovered from COVID-19. The chain joins TRBV24-1 to TRBJ2-2; 13 bases are a match to TRBD2. Sequencing was carried out using PBMCs or T cells enriched from blood (not recorded which). CDR3 in amino acids: CATSELAGGPLNTGELFF. CDR3 coding DNA: TGTGCCACCAGTGAACTAGCGGGAGGGCCCCTTAACACCGGGGAGCTGTTTTTT.